This T cell receptor (beta chain) was recovered during a study of cytomegalovirus exposure and HLA in healthy donors. Amplification used 60 Vbeta primers and 13 Jbeta primers. Some clones are missing from TCRdb's copy, which holds only in-frame ones; the method was immunoSEQ multiplex PCR. Among roughly 230,000 clones listed, around 78% were seen once. Findings of the study overall: A highly shared variant cluster was judged a likely technical artifact. While the bulk of TCR sequences proved rare, some public TCRs turned up in many donors. Being indistinguishable, some V segments were excluded, TRBV6-2 and TRBV6-3 among them.

Germline lookup yields CDR1 SGHNT and CDR2 YYREEE (reference sequence). V lost 2 bases and J lost 8; bases outside the gene matches: 5. This CDR3 contains 15 residues. With respect to this clone: What it binds is not known.

The sequencing sample was made of PBMCs. The receptor was isolated from a boy aged 5-17 years in good health and CMV-seronegative. The V and J genes are TRBV5-4 and TRBJ1-4, with 11 bases lining up with TRBD1. In DNA, the CDR3 is TGTGCCAGCAGCTTAAGGACAGGGGGCGGAGAAAAACTGTTTTTT. Protein product: CASSLRTGGGEKLFF.